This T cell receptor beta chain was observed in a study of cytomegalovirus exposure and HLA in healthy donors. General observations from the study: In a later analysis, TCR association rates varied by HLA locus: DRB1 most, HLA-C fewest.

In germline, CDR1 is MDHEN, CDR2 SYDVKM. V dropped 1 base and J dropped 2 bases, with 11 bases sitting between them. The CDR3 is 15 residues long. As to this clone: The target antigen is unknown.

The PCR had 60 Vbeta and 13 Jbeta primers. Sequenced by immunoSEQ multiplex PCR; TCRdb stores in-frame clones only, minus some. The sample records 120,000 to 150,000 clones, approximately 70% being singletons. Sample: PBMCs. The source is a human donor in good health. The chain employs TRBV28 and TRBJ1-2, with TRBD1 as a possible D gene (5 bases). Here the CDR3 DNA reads TGTGCCAGCAGTTTATCCGACAGACCGAACTATGGCTACACCTTC. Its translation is CASSLSDRPNYGYTF.